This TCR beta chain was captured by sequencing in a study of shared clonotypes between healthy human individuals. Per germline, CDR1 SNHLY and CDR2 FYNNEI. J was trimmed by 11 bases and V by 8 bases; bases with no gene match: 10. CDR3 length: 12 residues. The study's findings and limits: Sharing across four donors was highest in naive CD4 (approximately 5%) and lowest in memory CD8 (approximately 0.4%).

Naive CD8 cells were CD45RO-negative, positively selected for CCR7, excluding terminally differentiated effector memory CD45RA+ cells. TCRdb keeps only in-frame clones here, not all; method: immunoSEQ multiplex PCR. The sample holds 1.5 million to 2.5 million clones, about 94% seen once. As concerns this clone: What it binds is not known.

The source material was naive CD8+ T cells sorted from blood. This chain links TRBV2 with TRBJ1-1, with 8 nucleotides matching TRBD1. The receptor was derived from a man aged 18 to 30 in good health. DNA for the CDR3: TGTGCCAGCGCCGGGACAGGCCCACACGCTTTCTTT. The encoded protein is CASAGTGPHAFF. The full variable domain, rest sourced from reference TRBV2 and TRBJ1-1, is EPEVTQTPSHQVTQMGQEVILRCVPISNHLYFYWYRQILGQKVEFLVSFYNNEISEKSEIFDDQFSVERPDGSNFTLKIRSTKLEDSAMYFCASAGTGPHAFFGQGTRLTVV.